One and the same sample provided the 5 T cell receptor beta chains below, sequenced in a study of blood T cell repertoires in COVID-19. Here immunoSEQ multiplex PCR was the method, and the copy in TCRdb shows in-frame clones only, minus some. Of roughly 95,000 clones in the sample, more than 75% were seen once. Sequenced material: peripheral blood. The origin of the receptors is a man at least 80 years old with acute or convalescent COVID-19.

The rearrangement joins TRBV2 to TRBJ1-4; D not resolved. Per the germline V gene, CDR1 is SNHLY and CDR2 is FYNNEI. The V end lost 4 bases, the J end lost 4 bases, and 7 bases lay between the germline ends. This CDR3 spans 13 amino acids. DNA for the CDR3: TGTGCCAGCAGTGGTGGCAGTAATGAAAAACTGTTTTTT. Protein sequence: CASSGGSNEKLFF. Full variable domain (remainder filled in from reference TRBV2 and TRBJ1-4): EPEVTQTPSHQVTQMGQEVILRCVPISNHLYFYWYRQILGQKVEFLVSFYNNEISEKSEIFDDQFSVERPDGSNFTLKIRSTKLEDSAMYFCASSGGSNEKLFFGSGTQLSVL.

The chain links TRBV7-9 to TRBJ2-1; 8 bases line up with TRBD2. J gave up 7 bases and V 1 base, and 9 bases lay outside the gene matches. Germline V gene data show CDR1 as SEHNR and CDR2 as FQNEAQ (reference sequence). This CDR3 has 16 residues. The CDR3 loop reads CASSLVSGAAGNEQFF. The CDR3 bases are TGTGCCAGCAGCTTAGTTAGCGGGGCCGCCGGGAATGAGCAGTTCTTC.

V and J are TRBV7-2 and TRBJ1-5; weak D call: TRBD1 (6 bases). Germline V lookup: CDR1 SGHTA, CDR2 FQGNSA. Trimming stripped 2 bases from V and 2 bases from J, with 10 bases between. CDR3 length: 15 residues. In nucleotides, the CDR3 is TGTGCCAGCAGCTTAACCAGGGGCGGCAATCAGCCCCAGCATTTT. Encoded protein: CASSLTRGGNQPQHF.

The chain uses TRBV7-2 and TRBJ2-2; possible D gene TRBD1, 6 bases. The CDR3 spans 15 residues. Trimming took off 5 bases at V and 0 bases at J, with 10 bases between the two ends. Germline-derived CDR1 and CDR2 are SGHTA and FQGNSA. The CDR3 sequence is CASSAGQTNTGELFF. The CDR3, as DNA: TGTGCCAGCAGCGCCGGACAGACGAACACCGGGGAGCTGTTTTTT.

This chain uses TRBV5-4 with TRBJ2-1; 8 bases line up with TRBD1. CDR3 length: 15 residues. Germline lookup yields CDR1 SGHNT and CDR2 YYREEE (reference sequence). V trimming: 4 bases; J trimming: 5 bases; junction bases outside the gene matches: 8. The CDR3 coding sequence is TGTGCCAGCAGCCCAGGGACAGGAAGGAACAATGAGCAGTTCTTC. Protein sequence: CASSPGTGRNNEQFF.